The next 16 T cell receptor beta chains were all read from a single sample in a study of identical twins. TCRdb independently ran MiXCR on the 5' RACE reads; one entry per CDR3 protein. The sample contains 1.5 million to 2 million distinct CDR3 sequences, under 35% of which appear only once. Material for sequencing was cord blood. The receptors derive from a newborn girl in good health.

This clonotype was picked up one time. With a much larger clone just one base away, this may be a read error. The rearrangement uses TRBV28 and TRBJ2-4; possible D gene TRBD1, 5 bases. Gene TRBJ2-7 matches the end of the DNA better, so the J call may be wrong. Germline V lookup: CDR1 MDHEN, CDR2 SYDVKM. The CDR3 totals 14 residues. CDR3 loop: CVSRSGQVSYEQYF. CDR3 nucleotides: TGTGTCAGCAGATCCGGACAAGTAAGCTACGAGCAGTACTTC.

In this sample, this clonotype turned up a few times. The genes are TRBV25-1 and TRBJ1-2; TRBD1 might be the D (6 bases). This CDR3 is built from 15 residues. Trimming shortened V by 6 bases and J by 0 bases, and 14 bases separated the two germline ends. Germline V gene lookup returns CDR1 MGHDK and CDR2 SYGVNS. In DNA form, the CDR3 reads TGTGCCAGCAGGGGCCCGGGACAAACTAACTATGGCTACACCTTC. This gives the protein CASRGPGQTNYGYTF.

This clonotype turned up a few times. This chain uses TRBV24-1 with TRBJ2-1; possibly TRBD2 for D (7 bases). Trimming shortened V by 3 bases and J by 6 bases, and 20 bases separated the two germline ends. CDR3 length: 17 residues. In germline, CDR1 is KGHDR, CDR2 SFDVKD. For the CDR3, the DNA is TGTGCCACCAGTGATCCCCAGCGGGGAGGGGGTAGCAATGAGCAGTTCTTC. Protein product: CATSDPQRGGGSNEQFF.

The chain employs TRBV4-1 and TRBJ2-2, with D possibly matching TRBD1 (6 bases). The germline CDR1 and CDR2 sequences are MGHRA and YSYEKL. CDR3 size: 14 residues. V dropped 4 bases and J dropped 2 bases, with 8 bases sitting between them. In DNA, the CDR3 is TGCGCCAGCAGCCGACAGGCAAACACCGGGGAGCTGTTTTTT. It specifies CASSRQANTGELFF.

The chain employs TRBV20-1 and TRBJ2-7; TRBD2 matches at 14 bases. Germline V gene lookup returns CDR1 DFQATT and CDR2 SNEGSKA (reference sequence). Trimming took 3 bases from V and 7 from J; bases not matched to a gene: 5. The CDR3 extends over 14 amino acids. The CDR3 is CSARTSGRADEQYF. CDR3 bases: TGCAGTGCTAGGACTAGCGGGAGGGCCGATGAGCAGTACTTC.

This clonotype was counted between two and nine times. The chain combines TRBV20-1 with TRBJ1-4; 11 bases line up with TRBD1. CDR1 is DFQATT, CDR2 SNEGSKA, per germline (reference sequence). Trimming took 7 bases from V and 8 from J; bases not matched to a gene: 6. The CDR3 has 13 amino acids. CDR3 sequence: CSVTRDRGEKLFF. DNA of the CDR3: TGCAGTGTTACCAGGGACAGGGGGGAAAAACTGTTTTTT.

This clonotype was counted at least ten times. This chain uses TRBV20-1 with TRBJ2-4; no clear D gene. V gave up 3 bases and J gave up 3 bases, with 9 bases separating them. The CDR3 contains 13 residues. Germline V gene data show CDR1 as DFQATT and CDR2 as SNEGSKA (reference sequence). The CDR3 spells CSASRSNKNIQYF. The CDR3, as DNA: TGCAGTGCTAGTAGGAGTAACAAAAACATTCAGTACTTC.

This rearrangement joins TRBV6-5 to TRBJ2-7; D is undetermined. The CDR3 consists of 14 residues. Germline CDR1 and CDR2: MNHEY and SVGAGI. The V gene lost 2 bases and the J gene lost 7 bases, with 15 bases spanning the gap. The DNA for the CDR3 is TGTGCCAGCAGTTACGCTTATTCCTATAATGAGCAGTACTTC. Encoded protein: CASSYAYSYNEQYF.

The chain recombines TRBV9 with TRBJ2-5; D unclear. This CDR3 is built from 13 residues. CDR1 is SGDLS and CDR2 is YYNGEE in the germline V gene. The V end was cut by 1 base, the J end by 3 bases, with 7 bases between. The chain's CDR3 is CASSVHAEETQYF. The CDR3 bases are TGTGCCAGCAGCGTACATGCAGAAGAGACCCAGTACTTC.

This chain uses TRBV10-3 with TRBJ2-7, with TRBD1 matching over 7 bases. This CDR3 is built from 17 residues. The germline V gene has CDR1 ENHRY and CDR2 SYGVKD. V lost 2 bases to trimming and J lost 0 bases; unmatched junction nucleotides: 10. CDR3 in amino acids: CAISERGQAFGSYEQYF. The DNA for the CDR3 is TGTGCCATCAGTGAGAGAGGACAGGCCTTCGGCTCCTACGAGCAGTACTTC.

This clonotype was observed a few times. The chain combines TRBV24-1 with TRBJ2-5; 14 bases line up with TRBD2. Germline V gives CDR1 KGHDR, CDR2 SFDVKD. V lost 2 bases and J lost 11; bases outside the gene matches: 15. CDR3 length equals 18 residues. The CDR3 sequence is CATSDSRTSGGSYSEQYF. The CDR3 nucleotides read TGTGCCACCAGTGATTCGAGGACTAGCGGGGGGTCCTACAGTGAGCAGTACTTC.

This clonotype was found many times. The rearrangement joins TRBV20-1 to TRBJ2-2, with unresolved D. CDR1 and CDR2 (germline): DFQATT, SNEGSKA (reference sequence). This CDR3 is built from 11 residues. The V gene lost 1 base and the J gene lost 6 bases, with 3 bases spanning the gap. The CDR3 sequence: CSARGSGELFF. CDR3 in DNA: TGCAGTGCTAGAGGATCCGGGGAGCTGTTTTTT.

The chain has TRBV5-1 and TRBJ1-1; no reliable D call. The CDR3 consists of 13 residues. CDR1 is SGHRS, CDR2 YFSETQ, per germline. V was cut by 0 bases and J by 5 bases, with 8 bases left in between. The CDR3 sequence is CASSLADLTEAFF. CDR3 coding DNA: TGCGCCAGCAGCTTGGCCGACCTTACTGAAGCTTTCTTT.

The chain employs TRBV21-1 and TRBJ2-4; the table's D call, TRBD1, has no DNA check behind it. Judging by the DNA end, TRBJ2-7 fits better; the J call may be wrong. TRBV21-1 is a recognized pseudogene. The CDR3 extends over 17 amino acids. CDR3 in DNA: TGTGCCAGCAGCGCCCTGTCCAGCCGGGACAACGAATACGAGCAGTACTTC. It yields the protein CASSALSSRDNEYEQYF.

This chain uses TRBV27 with TRBJ2-2; D not certain. The CDR3 totals 16 residues. With 0 bases removed from V and 5 bases from J, the gap between germline ends came to 13 bases. Germline V CDR1 and CDR2: MNHEY, SMNVEV (reference sequence). Here the CDR3 reads CASSLSDPRLTGELFF. CDR3 in DNA: TGTGCCAGCAGTTTATCGGATCCCCGACTGACCGGGGAGCTGTTTTTT.

The chain combines TRBV6-6 with TRBJ2-7; 8 bases fit TRBD2. The CDR3 contains 17 residues. Germline lookup yields CDR1 MNHNY and CDR2 SVGAGI (reference sequence). Unmatched junction bases numbered 12, after V lost 5 bases and J lost 0 bases. CDR3 region: CASSQTGTGTSSYEQYF. In nucleotides, the CDR3 is TGTGCCAGCAGTCAGACAGGAACCGGGACTAGCTCCTACGAGCAGTACTTC.